The 17 T cell receptor beta chains listed next were all sequenced from one sample in a study of blood T cell repertoires in COVID-19 (dated by TCRdb to 2018 to 2020). Preparation of the library involved the immunoSEQ multiplex PCR assay. The immuneACCESS repertoire file appears here via TCRdb, limited to in-frame rearrangements. These files lack a portion of the clones; in checked studies, under half of the deficit traces to unresolved V genes, and the cause of the others is not known. Here the sample has approximately 190,000 clones; 88% occur a single time. Of the sample, 6% falls within the top ten clones. What was sequenced was peripheral blood. Receptors originate from a man aged 40-49 years with active or convalescent COVID-19.

About this clone: Additional DNA sequences in this sample encode the identical CDR3. The rearrangement links TRBV6-5 to TRBJ1-6; tentatively, D is TRBD1 (5 bases). This CDR3 spans 13 amino acids. V was trimmed by 9 bases and J by 10 bases, leaving 16 bases between them. The germline V gene has CDR1 MNHEY and CDR2 SVGAGI. The CDR3 DNA sequence: TGTGCCAGTAACCTCAGGGTCTACTCACCCCTCCACTTT. Encoded protein: CASNLRVYSPLHF.

The CDR3 DNA follows: TGTGCCAGTAGTATCCAGGTTAACTATGGCTACACCTTC. Amino acids: CASSIQVNYGYTF. This sequence joins TRBV19 and TRBJ1-2, with D uncertain. CDR1 and CDR2 (germline): LNHDA, SQIVND (reference sequence). V lost 3 bases to trimming and J lost 1 base, with 6 bases between them. This CDR3 is 13 amino acids long.

The genes are TRBV6-5 and TRBJ1-2; possibly TRBD1 for D (5 bases). Germline CDR1 reads MNHEY; CDR2 reads SVGAGI. The V and J ends lost 0 bases and 8 bases respectively, with 13 bases between them. The CDR3 has 14 residues. The CDR3, as DNA: TGTGCCAGCAGTTACTCCGGGGGAATGAGGGGCTACACCTTC. Protein sequence: CASSYSGGMRGYTF.

The genes are TRBV3-1 (or the pseudogene TRBV3-2) and TRBJ2-5; 10 bases align to TRBD2. The CDR3 loop spans 20 amino acids. Per germline, CDR1 LGHDT and CDR2 YNNKEL (reference sequence). After removal of 0 bases from V and 0 bases from J, the junction contained 13 bases not matched to a gene. The DNA for the CDR3 is TGTGCCAGCAGCCAAGATCGTCTAGCGGGAGAGTTAAGGTACCAAGAGACCCAGTACTTC. Translating gives CASSQDRLAGELRYQETQYF.

V and J are TRBV9 and TRBJ1-6; D is unclear. The CDR3 runs 14 residues. CDR1 is SGDLS and CDR2 is YYNGEE in the germline V gene. The V gene lost 0 bases and the J gene lost 6 bases, with 7 bases spanning the gap. For the CDR3, the DNA is TGTGCCAGCAGCGTAGGCGAAAGTAATTCACCCCTCCACTTT. Amino acid sequence: CASSVGESNSPLHF.

The rearrangement links TRBV19 to TRBJ1-2, with 7 bases lining up with TRBD1. J gave up 3 bases and V 4 bases, and 8 bases lay outside the gene matches. The germline gives CDR1 LNHDA, CDR2 SQIVND (reference sequence). The CDR3 totals 15 residues. This CDR3 reads CASSNGYQGDYGYTF. The CDR3 DNA is TGTGCCAGTAGTAACGGGTATCAGGGGGACTATGGCTACACCTTC.

This clone occurred a few times. This sequence joins TRBV19 and TRBJ2-1; 11 nucleotides align to TRBD2. The CDR3 totals 16 residues. V lost 2 bases, J lost 6 bases, and 6 bases stayed unmatched. Germline V gene lookup returns CDR1 LNHDA and CDR2 SQIVND (reference sequence). The chain's CDR3 is CASSIRGTSGSNEQFF. The CDR3 coding sequence is TGTGCCAGTAGTATAAGGGGGACTAGCGGAAGCAATGAGCAGTTCTTC.

The chain carries TRBV19 and TRBJ1-2; TRBD1 matches at 8 bases. Germline CDR1 is LNHDA and CDR2 is SQIVND (reference sequence). After removal of 10 bases from V and 2 bases from J, the junction contained 6 bases not matched to a gene. The CDR3 loop spans 13 amino acids. The CDR3 protein is CATRTGLNYGYTF. Here the CDR3 DNA reads TGTGCCACAAGGACAGGGCTCAACTATGGCTACACCTTC.

This chain uses TRBV3-1 (or the pseudogene TRBV3-2) with TRBJ1-1; D uncertain. This CDR3 is 16 amino acids long. V shed 0 bases and J shed 1 base, with 12 bases lying between them. CDR1 and CDR2 from the germline V gene are LGHDT and YNNKEL (reference sequence). CDR3 in DNA: TGTGCCAGCAGCCAAGAGAAAGAATACAAGAACACTGAAGCTTTCTTT. Protein: CASSQEKEYKNTEAFF.

The V gene is TRBV27, the J gene TRBJ1-2; 8 bases are a match to TRBD1. V was pared by 4 bases and J by 3 bases, with 4 bases of the junction left unmatched. Looked up from germline, CDR1 is MNHEY and CDR2 is SMNVEV (reference sequence). The CDR3 loop spans 14 amino acids. The CDR3, as DNA: TGTGCCAGCAGTTCCAACAGGGGGGACTATGGCTACACCTTC. Its protein is CASSSNRGDYGYTF.

This clone is a singleton in its sample. The rearrangement uses TRBV7-8 and TRBJ1-2, with a tentative D call TRBD1 (5 bases). The V end lost 3 bases, the J end lost 8 bases, and 10 bases lay between the germline ends. The CDR3 sequence is 12 residues long. CDR1 is SGHVS and CDR2 is FQNEAQ in the germline V gene. The CDR3 nucleotides are TGTGCCAGCAGCTTGACAGATAGGGGCTACACCTTC. Translation gives CASSLTDRGYTF.

J is TRBJ1-4 and V is TRBV19; 9 bases line up with TRBD1. The CDR3 is 14 residues long. After removal of 2 bases from V and 10 bases from J, the junction contained 5 bases not matched to a gene. CDR1 and CDR2 from the germline V gene are LNHDA and SQIVND (reference sequence). CDR3 DNA: TGTGCCAGTAGTATAACGGGACAGGGTCGAAAACTGTTTTTT. It translates to CASSITGQGRKLFF.

The chain links TRBV11-3 to TRBJ2-1, with 8 bases matching TRBD2. Looked up from germline, CDR1 is SGHNT and CDR2 is YENEEA. Trimming took 1 base from V and 4 from J; bases not matched to a gene: 6. The CDR3 length is 16 residues. As DNA, the CDR3 is TGTGCCAGCAGCTTAGTAGTGACTAGCGTTTACAATGAGCAGTTCTTC. Translated, it gives CASSLVVTSVYNEQFF.

In nucleotides, the CDR3 is TGTGCCAGCAGTTTAAGCGCTGGGCTAGCGGGTTCACAAGAGACCCAGTACTTC. Protein: CASSLSAGLAGSQETQYF. The V call is TRBV28, the J call TRBJ2-5, with 8 bases identical to TRBD2. This CDR3 comprises 18 residues. Germline loops: CDR1 MDHEN, CDR2 SYDVKM. V dropped 2 bases and J dropped 2; count of bases not matched to a gene: 13.

The V and J genes are TRBV20-1 and TRBJ2-1, with a weak D call TRBD2 (6 bases). The germline V and J ends were trimmed by 3 bases and 4 bases, with 13 bases remaining between them. This CDR3 is 14 amino acids long. The germline V gene has CDR1 DFQATT and CDR2 SNEGSKA (reference sequence). The CDR3 protein is CSASRLGEYNEQFF. The CDR3 DNA follows: TGCAGTGCTAGTCGACTAGGGGAGTACAATGAGCAGTTCTTC.

The chain couples TRBV10-3 to TRBJ2-3; D ambiguous. The V and J ends lost 0 bases and 5 bases respectively, with 6 bases between them. In germline, CDR1 is ENHRY, CDR2 SYGVKD. The CDR3 is made up of 13 amino acids. CDR3 protein: CAISESRLDTQYF. The CDR3 region has the DNA TGTGCCATCAGTGAGTCGAGATTAGATACGCAGTATTTT.

The chain carries TRBV5-6 and TRBJ2-2; 9 bases are a match to TRBD2. CDR3 length equals 16 residues. Germline-derived CDR1 and CDR2 are SGHDT and YYEEEE. V dropped 0 bases and J dropped 4; count of bases not matched to a gene: 4. The CDR3 is CASSLGTSVPTGELFF. CDR3 bases: TGTGCCAGCAGCTTGGGGACTAGCGTTCCCACCGGGGAGCTGTTTTTT.